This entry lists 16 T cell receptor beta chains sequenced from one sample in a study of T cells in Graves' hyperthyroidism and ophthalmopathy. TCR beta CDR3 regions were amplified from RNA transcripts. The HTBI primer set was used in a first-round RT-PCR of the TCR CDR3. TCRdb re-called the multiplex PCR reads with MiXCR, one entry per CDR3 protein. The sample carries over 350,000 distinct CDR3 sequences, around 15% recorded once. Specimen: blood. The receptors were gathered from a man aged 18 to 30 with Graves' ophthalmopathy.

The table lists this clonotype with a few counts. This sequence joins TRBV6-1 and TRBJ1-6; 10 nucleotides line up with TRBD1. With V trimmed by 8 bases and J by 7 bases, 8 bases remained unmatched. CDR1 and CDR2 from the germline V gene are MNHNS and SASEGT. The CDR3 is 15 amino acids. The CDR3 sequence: CASVVGQGQNSPLHF. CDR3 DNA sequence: TGTGCCAGCGTCGTGGGACAGGGGCAGAATTCACCCCTCCACTTT.

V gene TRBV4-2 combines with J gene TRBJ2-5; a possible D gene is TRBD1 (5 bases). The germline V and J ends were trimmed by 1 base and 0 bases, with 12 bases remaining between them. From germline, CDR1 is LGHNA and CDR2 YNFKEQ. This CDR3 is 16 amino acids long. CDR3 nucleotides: TGTGCCAGCAGCCAAGCAGGGTTAACCAACCAAGAGACCCAGTACTTC. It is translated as CASSQAGLTNQETQYF.

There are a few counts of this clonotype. The CDR3 protein is CASRPGGLAETQYF. DNA of the CDR3: TGTGCCAGCAGACCGGGGGGGTTGGCGGAGACCCAGTACTTC. The rearrangement uses TRBV6-2 or TRBV6-3 and TRBJ2-5; 8 nucleotides line up with TRBD2. Germline V gene sequence: CDR1 MNHEY, CDR2 SVGEGT. The CDR3 is made up of 14 amino acids. Trimming removed 6 bases from V and 5 bases from J; junction bases left unmatched: 8.

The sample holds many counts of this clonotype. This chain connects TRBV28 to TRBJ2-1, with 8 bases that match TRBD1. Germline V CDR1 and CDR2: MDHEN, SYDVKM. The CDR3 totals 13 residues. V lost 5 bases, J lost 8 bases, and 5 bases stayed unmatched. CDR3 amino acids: CASSRQGSDEQFF. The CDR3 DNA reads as TGTGCCAGCAGTCGACAGGGGAGCGATGAGCAGTTCTTC.

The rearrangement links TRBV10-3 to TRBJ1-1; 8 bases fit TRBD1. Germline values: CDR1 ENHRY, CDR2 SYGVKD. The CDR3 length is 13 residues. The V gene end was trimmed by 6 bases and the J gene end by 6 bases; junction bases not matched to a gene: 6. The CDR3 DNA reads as TGTGCCATCAGGAGCGGGACAGGCCCTGAAGCTTTCTTT. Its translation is CAIRSGTGPEAFF.

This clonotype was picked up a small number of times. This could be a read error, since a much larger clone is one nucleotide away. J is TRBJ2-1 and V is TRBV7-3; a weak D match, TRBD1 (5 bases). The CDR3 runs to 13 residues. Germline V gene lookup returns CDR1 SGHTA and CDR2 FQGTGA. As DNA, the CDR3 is TGTGCCAGCAGCTTTACAGGTGCGGATGAGCAGTCCTTC. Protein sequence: CASSFTGADEQSF.

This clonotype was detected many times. The CDR3 loop reads CASSVGQGNIQYF. CDR3 sequence (DNA): TGTGCCAGCAGCGTGGGACAGGGAAACATTCAGTACTTC. The rearrangement links TRBV7-8 to TRBJ2-4, with 9 bases aligning to TRBD1. Germline assignment: CDR1 SGHVS and CDR2 FQNEAQ. The CDR3 sequence is 13 residues long. V gave up 5 bases and J gave up 6 bases; unmatched junction bases: 2.

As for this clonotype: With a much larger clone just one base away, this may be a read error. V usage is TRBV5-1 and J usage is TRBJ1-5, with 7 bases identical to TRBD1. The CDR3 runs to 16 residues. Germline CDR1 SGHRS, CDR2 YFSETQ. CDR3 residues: CASSLGDSYSNQPPHF. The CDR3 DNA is TGCGCCAGCAGCTTGGGGGACAGTTATAGCAATCAGCCCCCGCATTTT.

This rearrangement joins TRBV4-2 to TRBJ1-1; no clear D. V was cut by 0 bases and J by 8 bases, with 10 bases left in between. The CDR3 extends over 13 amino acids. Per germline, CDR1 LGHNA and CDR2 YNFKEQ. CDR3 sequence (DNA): TGTGCCAGCAGCCAAGATTTGGAAAGAGAAGCTTTCTTT. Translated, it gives CASSQDLEREAFF.

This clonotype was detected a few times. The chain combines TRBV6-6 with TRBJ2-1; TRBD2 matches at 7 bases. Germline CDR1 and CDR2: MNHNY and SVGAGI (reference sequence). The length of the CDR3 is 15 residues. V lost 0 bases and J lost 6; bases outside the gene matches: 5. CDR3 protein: CASSYSQGLGNEQFF. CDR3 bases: TGTGCCAGCAGTTACTCCCAAGGACTAGGCAATGAGCAGTTCTTC.

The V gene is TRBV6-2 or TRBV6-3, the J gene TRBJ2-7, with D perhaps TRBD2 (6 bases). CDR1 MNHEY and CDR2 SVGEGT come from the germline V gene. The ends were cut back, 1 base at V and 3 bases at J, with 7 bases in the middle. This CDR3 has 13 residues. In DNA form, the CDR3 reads TGTGCCAGCAGTTACTTTAGCGGCTACGAGCAGTACTTC. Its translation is CASSYFSGYEQYF.

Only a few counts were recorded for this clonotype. The CDR3 DNA sequence: TGTGCCAGTAGGTCGACGAGCTCTAACTATGGCTACACCTTC. It specifies CASRSTSSNYGYTF. This chain joins TRBV19 and TRBJ1-2; no firm D call. The CDR3 has 14 residues. Deletions cut 6 bases from V and 0 bases from J, with 11 bases between. Germline CDR1 reads LNHDA; CDR2 reads SQIVND (reference sequence).

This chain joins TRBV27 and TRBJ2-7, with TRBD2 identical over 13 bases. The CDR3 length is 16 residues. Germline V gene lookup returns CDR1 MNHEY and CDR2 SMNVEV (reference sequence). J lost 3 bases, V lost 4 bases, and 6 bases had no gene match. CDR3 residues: CASSSRGLAGVYEQYF. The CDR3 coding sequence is TGTGCCAGCAGTTCCCGAGGACTAGCGGGAGTCTACGAGCAGTACTTC.

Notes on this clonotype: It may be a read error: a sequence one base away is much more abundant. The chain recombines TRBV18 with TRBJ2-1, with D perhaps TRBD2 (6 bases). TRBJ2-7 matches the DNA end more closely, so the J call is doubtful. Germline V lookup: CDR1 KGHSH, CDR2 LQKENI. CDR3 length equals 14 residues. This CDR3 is CASSPMRGGNEQYF. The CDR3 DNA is TGTGCCAGCTCACCCATGAGGGGCGGGAATGAGCAGTACTTC.

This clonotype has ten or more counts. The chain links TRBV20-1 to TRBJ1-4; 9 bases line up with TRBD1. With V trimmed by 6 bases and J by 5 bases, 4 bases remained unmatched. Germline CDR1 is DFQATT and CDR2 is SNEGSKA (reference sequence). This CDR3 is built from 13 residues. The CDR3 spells CSATTGGNEKLFF. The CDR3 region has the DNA TGCAGTGCAACGACAGGGGGGAATGAAAAACTGTTTTTT.

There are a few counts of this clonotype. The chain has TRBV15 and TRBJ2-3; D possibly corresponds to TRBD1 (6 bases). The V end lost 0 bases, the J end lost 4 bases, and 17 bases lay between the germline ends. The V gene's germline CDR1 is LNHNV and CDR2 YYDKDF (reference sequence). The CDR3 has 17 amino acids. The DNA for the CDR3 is TGTGCCACCAGCAGAGATACAGGGTTTGCCGTCGCAGATACGCAGTATTTT. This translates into CATSRDTGFAVADTQYF.